These T cell receptor beta chains were read from a single sample in a study of control samples from healthy donors and cancer patients. Clones were read by immunoSEQ multiplex PCR, and TCRdb kept only the in-frame ones, dropping some. The sample holds fewer than 200,000 clones, 70% to 90% seen once. Sequenced input: blood. Source of these receptors: a woman aged 25 to 39 in good health. Each CDR3 is given with its conserved first and last residue. Fields, in order: D gene, clone size, J gene, V gene, CDR3 DNA, CDR3 protein. The D gene is left open where the match is weak. Part of the rows lack a size; the others show once, few, many or a class for expanded clones.

NA NA TRBJ2-1 TRBV28 TGTGCCAGCAGTCCTCCACCAAGCTCCTACAATGAGCAGTTCTTC CASSPPPSSYNEQFF
TRBD1 NA TRBJ2-4 TRBV6-5 TGTGCCAGCAAAATGGGACAGGGGGCCGAAAACATTCAGTACTTC CASKMGQGAENIQYF
TRBD1 NA TRBJ1-5 TRBV20-1 TGCAGTGCTAGTTGGGACAGCAGCGGTCAGCCCCAGCATTTT CSASWDSSGQPQHF
TRBD2 NA TRBJ2-2 TRBV19 TGTGCCAGTGAGACTAGCGGGAGGGCCGACACCGGGGAGCTGTTTTTT CASETSGRADTGELFF
TRBD1 NA TRBJ2-3 TRBV28 TGTGCCAGCGGGACAGGGGTAGATACGCAGTATTTT CASGTGVDTQYF
TRBD1 NA TRBJ1-6 TRBV30 TGTGCCTGGGGGACAGGGAATAATTCACCCCTCCACTTT CAWGTGNNSPLHF
NA NA TRBJ1-6 TRBV5-4 TGTGCCAGCAGCGCAAGTACTAATTCACCCCTCCACTTT CASSASTNSPLHF
NA NA TRBJ1-5 TRBV7-2 TGTGCCAGCAGCTGGGGGAATAGCAATCAGCCCCAGCATTTT CASSWGNSNQPQHF
NA few TRBJ1-6 TRBV6-5 TGTGCCAGCAGTTACTCGACCAGGGCACCCCTCCACTTT CASSYSTRAPLHF
NA NA TRBJ1-2 TRBV4-1 TGCGCCAGCAGCAGAGATCAGGGGTATGGCTACACCTTC CASSRDQGYGYTF
NA NA TRBJ1-2 TRBV5-1 TGCGCCAGCAGCTTGGGCGGGGGGAGCCATGGCTACACCTTC CASSLGGGSHGYTF
NA NA TRBJ1-1 TRBV20-1 TGCAGTGCTAGTAGGCACACTGAAGCTTTCTTT CSASRHTEAFF
NA NA TRBJ2-7 TRBV27 TGTGCCAGTGCTTCCCGTGGGGGGTCCCACGAGCAGTACTTC CASASRGGSHEQYF
NA NA TRBJ2-7 TRBV24-1 TGTGCCACCAGTCACCCTGGAGATTACGAGCAGTACTTC CATSHPGDYEQYF
NA NA TRBJ2-5 TRBV6-5 TGTGCCAGCAGTTTTATCGGGACTCTAGATAGAGAGACCCAGTACTTC CASSFIGTLDRETQYF
TRBD1 NA TRBJ1-2 TRBV10-1 TGCGCCAGCAGTGCACGAGGGGGCTTGGAGGGTGGCTACACCTTC CASSARGGLEGGYTF
NA NA TRBJ1-2 TRBV29-1 TGCAGCGTTGAGGGGGAGGGGGGTGATGGCTACACCTTC CSVEGEGGDGYTF
TRBD1 NA TRBJ2-7 TRBV19 TGTGCCAGTCAGATAAAGACAGGGTCGGGCTACGAGCAGTACTTC CASQIKTGSGYEQYF
NA NA TRBJ1-5 TRBV7-2 TGTGCCAGCAGTTATCAGGGGAACAATCAGCCCCAGCATTTT CASSYQGNNQPQHF
TRBD1 few TRBJ2-7 TRBV5-1 TGCGCCAGCAGCGGGGGAACAGGGGGCTACGAGCAGTACTTC CASSGGTGGYEQYF
NA NA TRBJ1-6 TRBV7-2 TGTGCCAGCAGCTTTACTCGCGGTGGGGGGCCTTCACCCCTCCACTTT CASSFTRGGGPSPLHF
NA few TRBJ2-5 TRBV27 TGTGCCAGCAGTTTCGGGACCTCTGCAGCCCAGTACTTC CASSFGTSAAQYF
NA NA TRBJ2-1 TRBV7-9 TGTGCCAGCAGCTTATCTGTCACTTCTCGCTACAATGAGCAGTTCTTC CASSLSVTSRYNEQFF
TRBD1 NA TRBJ1-1 TRBV24-1 TGTGCCACCAGTGTGACAGGGAATCCTGAAGCTTTCTTT CATSVTGNPEAFF
NA NA TRBJ2-7 TRBV5-1 TGCGCCAGCAGCTGGGGGGGCAGCGCCTACGAGCAGTACTTC CASSWGGSAYEQYF
NA NA TRBJ2-5 TRBV5-1 TGCGCCAGCAGATTAGAAGAGACCCAGTACTTC CASRLEETQYF
NA NA TRBJ1-1 TRBV5-1 TGCGCCAGCAGCTCTTCGTCCTTGGACACTGAAGCTTTCTTT CASSSSSLDTEAFF
NA NA TRBJ2-3 TRBV5-1 TGCGCCAGCAGCCGATTACCCGATCAGGATACGCAGTATTTT CASSRLPDQDTQYF
TRBD2 few TRBJ2-3 TRBV5-6 TGTGCCAGCAGCTTTAAGCGGGGGGGGAGCACAGATACGCAGTATTTT CASSFKRGGSTDTQYF
NA NA TRBJ1-2 TRBV19 TGTGCCAGTAGCGCTCTCAACTATGGCTACACCTTC CASSALNYGYTF
NA NA TRBJ2-1 TRBV24-1 TGTGCCACCAGTGAACCGCGACAGACGGACAATGAGCAGTTCTTC CATSEPRQTDNEQFF
NA NA TRBJ1-1 TRBV30 TGTGCCTGGGAACACAGGGATGTTGCTTTCTTT CAWEHRDVAFF
TRBD2 NA TRBJ2-1 TRBV5-1 TGCGCCAGCAGCTTGGATCTAGCGGGGCTATACAATGAGCAGTTCTTC CASSLDLAGLYNEQFF
NA few TRBJ1-6 TRBV19 TGTGCCAGTAGTCGCCAGGGTGGATCACCCCTCCACTTT CASSRQGGSPLHF
NA NA TRBJ1-2 TRBV9 TGTGCCAGCAGCGTAGAACAGGGAGGCTTTGATGGCTACACCTTC CASSVEQGGFDGYTF
TRBD2 NA TRBJ2-7 TRBV4-2 TGTGCCAGCAGTCAAGAACTAGCGGGTGCTCGACTTTACGAGCAGTACTTC CASSQELAGARLYEQYF
NA NA TRBJ1-6 TRBV3-1/TRBV3-2 TGTGCCAGCAGCCAGGGAGGGGGGGCCCTCCACTTT CASSQGGGALHF
NA NA TRBJ2-2 TRBV4-1 TGCGCCAGCAGCCAAAGACGTGGCACCGGGGAGCTGTTTTTT CASSQRRGTGELFF
TRBD2 NA TRBJ2-7 TRBV4-2 TGTGCCAGCAGCCAACAACTGGGGACTAGCGACTACGAGCAGTACTTC CASSQQLGTSDYEQYF
NA NA TRBJ2-7 TRBV12-3/TRBV12-4 TGTGCCAGCAGTTTTGGAGGGTACGAGCAGTACTTC CASSFGGYEQYF
NA NA TRBJ1-3 TRBV3-1/TRBV3-2 TGTGCCAGCAGCCAACCGACAGCTGGAAACACCATATATTTT CASSQPTAGNTIYF
NA NA TRBJ1-3 TRBV19 TGTGCCAGTAGTATTTTTCGGGACACCATATATTTT CASSIFRDTIYF
TRBD1 few TRBJ1-2 TRBV12-3/TRBV12-4 TGTGCCAGCAGTGGGACAGCTAACTATGGCTACACCTTC CASSGTANYGYTF
NA NA TRBJ1-5 TRBV5-1 TGCGCCAGCAGCCCTGGCCTGTCAGGGCCGGGGCAGCCCCAGCATTTT CASSPGLSGPGQPQHF
NA NA TRBJ2-2 TRBV2 TGTGCCAGCAGGTCAACGGGCGGGGGCGCGAACACCGGGGAGCTGTTTTTT CASRSTGGGANTGELFF
NA NA TRBJ2-3 TRBV24-1 TGTGCCACCAGTGATTTGGGTCCTCTGGAGGCAGATACGCAGTATTTT CATSDLGPLEADTQYF
NA NA TRBJ2-7 TRBV2 TGTGCCAGCAGCCCTCGGGCTCCCTACGAGCAGTACTTC CASSPRAPYEQYF
TRBD1 NA TRBJ1-2 TRBV18 TGTGCCAGCTCTCCCGGGACAGAGGGGAAAAAAGGCTACACCTTC CASSPGTEGKKGYTF
TRBD2 NA TRBJ2-5 TRBV4-2 TGTGCCAGCGGGACTAGCGGGGGACCCGCCAGGGAGACCCAGTACTTC CASGTSGGPARETQYF
NA NA TRBJ2-6 TRBV11-2 TGTGCCAGCAGCTTAGATCCCGGGGGGGCCAACGTCCTGACTTTC CASSLDPGGANVLTF
NA NA TRBJ2-2 TRBV28 TGTGCCAGTAAACGTGACCCGCGGGGGGAGCTGTTTTTT CASKRDPRGELFF
NA NA TRBJ2-5 TRBV7-8 TGTGCCAGCAGCTCTACCGGGTCCGTAGAGACCCAGTACTTC CASSSTGSVETQYF
TRBD2 once TRBJ2-1 TRBV29-1 TGCAGCGTGGAAAGGGGGGCGGGAGGGCTCAATGAGCAGTTCTTC CSVERGAGGLNEQFF
NA once TRBJ2-6 TRBV21-1 TGTGCCAGCAGCAAAGTAACCCAGAACATAAACTCTGGGGCCAACGTCCTGACTTTC CASSKVTQNINSGANVLTF